This T cell receptor (beta chain) was identified during a study of T cell repertoires in cytomegalovirus infection. About the study: Use of recently identified HLA-C-restricted and well-studied HLA-B-restricted CMV epitopes was part of the study. Public TCR beta signature analysis indicated the presence of both CMV infection and matching HLA type. Findings and caveats of the study: CMV-specific TCR beta clonotypes restricted by HLA-C were the ones dominating the ex vivo response. Summed frequency of public TCR beta families distinguished CMV carriers with the relevant HLA.

This clonotype was seen a handful of times. The antigen remains undetermined. TCRdb called the reads again in MiXCR, with one record for every CDR3 protein. The profile shows hundreds of thousands of distinct CDR3 sequences, approximately 31% of them singletons. The sample in question was cultured CD8+ T cells from PBMCs, obtained from culture after CMV antigen stimulation. This clonotype was sampled from a human donor in good health (CMV status not recorded). Some clones in this sample may be carry-over from other donors' samples.

CDR3 residues: CASRETGPGNYGYTF. In DNA form, the CDR3 reads TGTGCCAGCAGGGAAACAGGTCCTGGGAACTATGGCTACACCTTC. The chain has TRBV7-3 and TRBJ1-2, with a tentative D call TRBD1 (5 bases). The CDR3 consists of 15 residues. The V and J ends lost 6 bases and 2 bases respectively, with 16 bases between them. Germline V CDR1 and CDR2: SGHTA, FQGTGA.